This T cell receptor (beta chain) was captured in a study of cytomegalovirus exposure and HLA in healthy donors. Study-level points and caveats: Among CMV-associated TCR beta chains, most appeared HLA-restricted in a later analysis.

The PCR contained 60 Vbeta and 13 Jbeta primers. Generated by immunoSEQ multiplex PCR, the TCRdb table keeps only in-frame clones and is missing some. The sample records about 180,000 clones, about 80% being singletons. Germline V lookup: CDR1 DFQATT, CDR2 SNEGSKA (reference sequence). This CDR3 comprises 11 residues. The V end was cut by 6 bases, the J end by 4 bases, with 10 bases between. Details on this clone: Its target is not known.

The sequenced sample was PBMCs. This receptor was obtained from a woman aged 55-69 years in good health and CMV-seropositive. The chain combines TRBV20-1 with TRBJ2-7, with D perhaps matching TRBD2 (7 bases). The CDR3 DNA is TGCAGTGCCCGGGGGGCTTACGAGCAGTACTTC. Translated: CSARGAYEQYF.